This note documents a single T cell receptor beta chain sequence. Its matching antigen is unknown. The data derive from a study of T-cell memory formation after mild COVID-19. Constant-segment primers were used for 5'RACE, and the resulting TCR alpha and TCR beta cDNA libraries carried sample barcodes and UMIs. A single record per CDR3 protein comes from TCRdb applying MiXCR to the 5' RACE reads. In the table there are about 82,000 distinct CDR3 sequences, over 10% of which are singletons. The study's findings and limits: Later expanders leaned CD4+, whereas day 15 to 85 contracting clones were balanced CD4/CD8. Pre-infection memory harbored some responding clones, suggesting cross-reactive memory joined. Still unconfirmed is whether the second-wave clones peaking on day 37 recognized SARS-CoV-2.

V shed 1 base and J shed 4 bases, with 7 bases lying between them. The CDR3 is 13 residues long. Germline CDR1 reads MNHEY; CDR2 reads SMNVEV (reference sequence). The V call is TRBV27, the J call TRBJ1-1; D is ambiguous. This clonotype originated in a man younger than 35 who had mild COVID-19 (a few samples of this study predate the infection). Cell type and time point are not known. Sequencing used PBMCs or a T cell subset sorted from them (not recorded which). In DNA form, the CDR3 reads TGTGCCAGCAGTTTATACTGGGGCACTGAAGCTTTCTTT. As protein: CASSLYWGTEAFF.